This T cell receptor (beta chain) was sequenced during a study of T cells in localized non-small cell lung cancer. Study-level findings and limits: Longer overall survival was associated with a higher density of T cells in the blood. Adjacent lung was found to contain a median about 55 of the top 100 tumor clones. Exceeding tumor, uninvolved adjacent lung had the highest T cell clonality.

The CDR3 length is 14 residues. Germline values: CDR1 MDHEN, CDR2 SYDVKM. V shed 6 bases and J shed 2 bases, with 14 bases lying between them. Turning to this clone: The antigen remains undetermined.

Investigators took adjacent lung free of atypia at least 2 cm from the tumor margin. Data came from immunoSEQ multiplex PCR; TCRdb stores just in-frame clones and leaves some out. The data hold 2,500 to 3,000 clones, with approximately 35% observed a single time. Sequencing used normal lung tissue next to the tumor, obtained before any cancer treatment. The clonotype was recovered from a male donor at least 60 years old with stage I squamous cell lung carcinoma. This chain connects TRBV28 to TRBJ2-7; D unresolved. The CDR3 DNA reads as TGTGCCAGCAGACACCCCGGGCTCGCCTACGAGCAGTACTTC. Translating gives CASRHPGLAYEQYF.